This entry is about one T cell receptor beta chain. As yet, its antigen is unknown. This entry is derived from a study of T cell repertoires in cytomegalovirus infection. Across the whole study: From public TCR beta signatures came an indication of both CMV infection and matching HLA type.

Overall study results and limits: Adding up the frequency of public TCR beta families identified people who carried CMV plus the relevant HLA. HLA-C-restricted CMV clonotypes gave the most frequent clonotype in two of eight donors.

MiXCR, run by TCRdb on the reads, gives a single entry per CDR3 protein. The sample comprises roughly 600,000 distinct CDR3 sequences, 20% to 25% of which are singletons, and roughly 8% rests with the top ten. This CDR3 contains 15 residues. CDR1 is MNHNY, CDR2 SVGAGI, per germline (reference sequence). Trimming stripped 5 bases from V and 10 bases from J, with 18 bases between. V usage is TRBV6-6 and J usage is TRBJ1-6, with no clear D. The clonotype was recovered from a human donor in good health (CMV status not recorded). Some clones in this sample may be carry-over from other donors' samples. The material sequenced was CD8+ T cells from PBMCs. The CDR3 region is CASSPTPGQKSPLHF. DNA for the CDR3: TGTGCCAGCAGTCCGACGCCGGGCCAAAAATCACCCCTCCACTTT.